One sample yielded the 32 T cell receptor beta chains listed below, sequenced in a study of response to subunit inactivated influenza vaccine. TCRdb used MiXCR to reprocess the RT-PCR reads, holding one entry per CDR3 protein. The sample lists 300,000 to 350,000 distinct CDR3 sequences, 20% to 25% seen once, with roughly 10% in the top ten. Sequenced here: PBMCs from blood, sampled less than 22 months after vaccination. The receptors here all came from a man aged 50 to 69 who received an inactivated influenza vaccine.

The chain joins TRBV18 to TRBJ2-7; D uncertain. The CDR3 has 13 amino acids. V lost 6 bases, J lost 4 bases, and 13 bases lay in between. Germline CDR1 is KGHSH and CDR2 is LQKENI. CDR3 amino acids: CASSPNELYEQYF. CDR3 in DNA: TGTGCCAGCTCCCCGAACGAACTTTACGAGCAGTACTTC.

A few counts support this clonotype. This chain links TRBV20-1 with TRBJ1-2; 9 bases are shared with TRBD1. V was clipped by 3 bases and J by 5 bases; unmatched bases: 7. Germline assignment: CDR1 DFQATT and CDR2 SNEGSKA (reference sequence). This CDR3 region has 14 residues. The CDR3 DNA sequence: TGCAGTGCTAGGACCGGGACAGGGCAATATGGCTACACCTTC. Its translation is CSARTGTGQYGYTF.

V is TRBV28 and J is TRBJ2-7, with 8 bases that match TRBD2. After removal of 5 bases from V and 7 bases from J, the junction contained 13 bases not matched to a gene. In germline, CDR1 is MDHEN, CDR2 SYDVKM. This CDR3 comprises 15 residues. CDR3: CASSPPTAGADEQYF. Here the CDR3 DNA reads TGTGCCAGCAGTCCCCCTACAGCGGGAGCGGATGAGCAGTACTTC.

V usage is TRBV28 and J usage is TRBJ1-6, with D possibly matching TRBD1 (5 bases). The V gene's germline CDR1 is MDHEN and CDR2 SYDVKM. The V end lost 4 bases, the J end lost 0 bases, and 16 bases lay between the germline ends. CDR3 length: 18 amino acids. The DNA of the CDR3 is TGTGCCAGCAGTTCCGGGGCCTTCTTAAGCTCCTATAATTCACCCCTCCACTTT. Residues: CASSSGAFLSSYNSPLHF.

The CDR3: CASSGGQGNEQYF. DNA of the CDR3: TGTGCCAGCAGCGGAGGACAGGGGAACGAGCAGTACTTC. The chain is built from TRBV2 and TRBJ2-7, with 9 bases aligning to TRBD1. The CDR3 totals 13 residues. The V and J ends lost 6 bases and 5 bases, in that order; junction bases with no gene match: 5. Germline loops: CDR1 SNHLY, CDR2 FYNNEI. Looking up the rest from reference TRBV2 and TRBJ2-7 gives the full variable domain: EPEVTQTPSHQVTQMGQEVILRCVPISNHLYFYWYRQILGQKVEFLVSFYNNEISEKSEIFDDQFSVERPDGSNFTLKIRSTKLEDSAMYFCASSGGQGNEQYFGPGTRLTVT.

The chain joins TRBV28 to TRBJ2-3; D gene uncertain. Germline assignment: CDR1 MDHEN and CDR2 SYDVKM. The CDR3 extends over 14 amino acids. V was cut by 7 bases and J by 5 bases, with 16 bases left in between. The CDR3 coding sequence is TGTGCCAGCAAGGATCTGGGCCGCGTAGATACGCAGTATTTT. This translates into CASKDLGRVDTQYF.

Many counts were recorded for this clonotype. This sequence joins TRBV9 and TRBJ1-1; TRBD1 is a possible D gene (6 bases). This CDR3 contains 14 residues. Germline values: CDR1 SGDLS, CDR2 YYNGEE. V lost 4 bases to trimming and J lost 4 bases, with 14 bases between them. The chain's CDR3 is CASSPQGGGTEAFF. In DNA form, the CDR3 reads TGTGCCAGCAGCCCGCAGGGAGGGGGCACTGAAGCTTTCTTT. The variable domain in full, completed from reference TRBV9 and TRBJ1-1, reads DSGVTQTPKHLITATGQRVTLRCSPRSGDLSVYWYQQSLDQGLQFLIQYYNGEERAKGNILERFSAQQFPDLHSELNLSSLELGDSALYFCASSPQGGGTEAFFGQGTRLTVV.

J is TRBJ2-5 and V is TRBV28; D may be TRBD2 (6 bases). The CDR3 consists of 17 residues. V gave up 6 bases and J gave up 1 base, with 21 bases separating them. Per germline, CDR1 MDHEN and CDR2 SYDVKM. This chain's CDR3 is CASSQVVGLAAQETQYF. The CDR3 DNA sequence: TGTGCCAGCAGCCAGGTGGTGGGACTTGCGGCCCAAGAGACCCAGTACTTC.

The genes are TRBV5-5 and TRBJ1-1, with D unclear. V was trimmed by 0 bases and J by 4 bases, leaving 10 bases between them. There are 14 residues in the CDR3. Germline V gives CDR1 SGHKS, CDR2 YYEKEE (reference sequence). CDR3 coding DNA: TGTGCCAGCAGCTTGGGCGTGGGGAGCACTGAAGCTTTCTTT. It is translated as CASSLGVGSTEAFF.

In this sample, this clonotype turned up a few times. The V call is TRBV27, the J call TRBJ2-3; D gene ambiguous. Germline V lookup: CDR1 MNHEY, CDR2 SMNVEV (reference sequence). The CDR3 runs to 13 residues. The ends were cut back, 6 bases at V and 2 bases at J, with 9 bases in the middle. The CDR3 sequence is CASSYSNTDTQYF. As DNA, the CDR3 is TGTGCCAGCAGCTATAGTAACACAGATACGCAGTATTTT.

This clonotype was picked up many times. The CDR3 reads CASSESMGPQHF. The DNA for the CDR3 is TGCGCCAGCAGTGAGTCGATGGGTCCCCAGCATTTT. The chain combines TRBV10-2 with TRBJ1-5, with D hard to call. V dropped 0 bases and J dropped 10 bases, with 7 bases sitting between them. The V gene's germline CDR1 is WSHSY and CDR2 SAAADI. The length of the CDR3 is 12 residues.

The chain carries TRBV6-2 or TRBV6-3 and TRBJ2-7, with 7 bases aligning to TRBD2. CDR1 is MNHEY, CDR2 SVGEGT, per germline. V was clipped by 7 bases and J by 3 bases; unmatched bases: 0. The CDR3 runs 11 residues. The CDR3 DNA is TGTGCCAGCAAGCGGGGCTACGAGCAGTACTTC. Its translation: CASKRGYEQYF.

The rearrangement uses TRBV5-1 and TRBJ2-3, with 12 nucleotides matching TRBD1. V gave up 4 bases and J gave up 5 bases; unmatched junction bases: 5. Germline V gene lookup returns CDR1 SGHRS and CDR2 YFSETQ. The CDR3 runs 15 residues. The CDR3 protein is CASSRGQGALDTQYF. DNA of the CDR3: TGCGCCAGCAGCCGGGGACAGGGGGCCCTAGATACGCAGTATTTT.

There are a few counts of this clonotype. The rearrangement joins TRBV7-9 to TRBJ2-1; D is uncertain. Trimming removed 5 bases at V and 1 base at J, with 9 bases between. Germline loops: CDR1 SEHNR, CDR2 FQNEAQ (reference sequence). The CDR3 loop spans 14 amino acids. CDR3 amino acids: CASSMGLSYNEQFF. DNA of the CDR3: TGTGCCAGCAGCATGGGCCTTTCCTACAATGAGCAGTTCTTC.

This clonotype appeared a few times. The chain joins TRBV20-1 to TRBJ1-2, with a possible D match to TRBD1 (5 bases). V gave up 3 bases and J gave up 4 bases, with 12 bases separating them. CDR3 length: 13 amino acids. CDR1 DFQATT and CDR2 SNEGSKA come from the germline V gene (reference sequence). CDR3 residues: CSARGVERYGYTF. The CDR3 region has the DNA TGCAGTGCTAGGGGGGTGGAGCGCTATGGCTACACCTTC.

This chain joins TRBV3-1 and TRBJ2-1, with D uncertain. V shed 0 bases and J shed 4 bases, with 7 bases lying between them. Germline loops: CDR1 LGHDT, CDR2 YNNKEL (reference sequence). The CDR3 loop spans 14 amino acids. The CDR3 DNA reads as TGTGCCAGCAGCCAAGAATTACGATACAATGAGCAGTTCTTC. It yields the protein CASSQELRYNEQFF.

V gene TRBV6-1 combines with J gene TRBJ1-1; a possible D gene is TRBD1 (5 bases). CDR1 and CDR2 from the germline V gene are MNHNS and SASEGT. V lost 6 bases and J lost 0, with 17 bases in between. CDR3 size: 16 residues. CDR3 sequence (DNA): TGTGCCAGCAGCACCTTGCGGCGGGGACTGAACACTGAAGCTTTCTTT. This gives the protein CASSTLRRGLNTEAFF.

This chain connects TRBV9 to TRBJ1-1; a possible D gene is TRBD1 (5 bases). With 1 base removed from V and 1 base from J, the gap between germline ends came to 8 bases. This CDR3 region has 14 residues. The V gene's germline CDR1 is SGDLS and CDR2 YYNGEE. CDR3 region: CASSVSGANTEAFF. The CDR3 coding sequence is TGTGCCAGCAGCGTAAGTGGGGCGAACACTGAAGCTTTCTTT.

The chain carries TRBV6-4 and TRBJ2-2; D may match TRBD1 or TRBD2 (6 bases each). The CDR3 loop spans 14 amino acids. V lost 4 bases and J 4 bases, leaving 10 bases between the germline ends. Germline V gene lookup returns CDR1 MRHNA and CDR2 SNTAGT. The CDR3 DNA reads TGTGCCAGCAGTGCGGGGGCCGTCACCGGGGAGCTGTTTTTT. This codes for CASSAGAVTGELFF.

This clonotype has at least ten counts. J is TRBJ1-2 and V is TRBV9; D is uncertain. The germline CDR1 and CDR2 sequences are SGDLS and YYNGEE. V was pared by 0 bases and J by 7 bases, with 16 bases between. CDR3 length equals 15 residues. CDR3 in amino acids: CASSVDILETRGYTF. The CDR3 region has the DNA TGTGCCAGCAGCGTAGATATCCTCGAGACGCGTGGCTACACCTTC.

The chain uses TRBV18 and TRBJ1-6; D perhaps matches TRBD1 (6 bases). Germline CDR1 and CDR2: KGHSH and LQKENI. The CDR3 runs to 15 residues. V was pared by 6 bases and J by 1 base, with 10 bases between. CDR3 protein: CASSAQGSYNSPLHF. CDR3 DNA: TGTGCCAGCTCCGCACAGGGATCCTATAATTCACCCCTCCACTTT.

V and J are TRBV6-4 and TRBJ2-1, with D perhaps TRBD2 (6 bases). The CDR3 runs 14 residues. Germline CDR1 reads MRHNA; CDR2 reads SNTAGT. V lost 5 bases to trimming and J lost 5 bases, with 13 bases between them. Here the CDR3 reads CASSPGSNNNEQFF. In DNA, the CDR3 is TGTGCCAGCAGTCCCGGGAGTAACAACAATGAGCAGTTCTTC.

The rearrangement joins TRBV28 to TRBJ2-3; D might be TRBD1 or TRBD2, each matching 6 bases. The CDR3 sequence is 13 residues long. Germline lookup yields CDR1 MDHEN and CDR2 SYDVKM. V was trimmed by 5 bases and J by 4 bases, leaving 10 bases between them. CDR3 coding DNA: TGTGCCAGCAGTGTGGGGGGCGCAGATACGCAGTATTTT. Amino acid sequence: CASSVGGADTQYF.

This clonotype was counted only a few times. The chain is built from TRBV3-1 and TRBJ1-1, with D tentatively TRBD1 (5 bases). The V end lost 4 bases, the J end lost 4 bases, and 10 bases lay between the germline ends. Germline CDR1 LGHDT, CDR2 YNNKEL (reference sequence). The CDR3 has 13 residues. CDR3 sequence reads: CASSPRQTTEAFF. CDR3 DNA sequence: TGTGCCAGCAGCCCAAGACAGACCACTGAAGCTTTCTTT.

Only a few counts were recorded for this clonotype. The CDR3 DNA reads as TGTGCCAGCAGTTTAATCCGTCAGGGCAATCAGCCCCAGCATTTT. It codes for CASSLIRQGNQPQHF. The chain uses TRBV28 and TRBJ1-5; no reliable D call. Germline CDR1 is MDHEN and CDR2 is SYDVKM. V was trimmed by 2 bases and J by 2 bases, leaving 10 bases between them. CDR3 size: 15 residues.

This clonotype has just a few counts. V gene TRBV5-1 combines with J gene TRBJ2-1; tentatively, D is TRBD1 or TRBD2 (5 bases each). Deletions cut 4 bases from V and 2 bases from J, with 13 bases between. This CDR3 has 15 amino acids. The germline CDR1 and CDR2 sequences are SGHRS and YFSETQ. CDR3 sequence (DNA): TGCGCCAGCAGCCGTACCGGGACCACCTACAATGAGCAGTTCTTC. This translates into CASSRTGTTYNEQFF.

This clonotype occurred a few times. The rearrangement links TRBV24-1 to TRBJ1-5, with TRBD1 as a possible D gene (6 bases). This CDR3 is built from 13 residues. Germline loops: CDR1 KGHDR, CDR2 SFDVKD. Trimming took off 6 bases at V and 5 bases at J, with 10 bases between the two ends. CDR3 sequence: CATSQGGDQPQHF. In DNA form, the CDR3 reads TGTGCCACCAGTCAAGGGGGAGATCAGCCCCAGCATTTT.

This clonotype was observed a handful of times. The chain joins TRBV5-1 to TRBJ1-6; 9 nucleotides agree with TRBD1. With 4 bases clipped from V and 7 bases from J, the junction kept 6 bases outside the gene matches. The V gene's germline CDR1 is SGHRS and CDR2 YFSETQ. The CDR3 totals 15 residues. The CDR3 sequence: CASSKDRGGNSPLHF. In DNA form, the CDR3 reads TGCGCCAGCAGCAAAGACAGGGGGGGGAATTCACCCCTCCACTTT. Together with reference TRBV5-1 and TRBJ1-6, the CDR3 gives the full variable domain: KAGVTQTPRYLIKTRGQQVTLSCSPISGHRSVSWYQQTPGQGLQFLFEYFSETQRNKGNFPGRFSGRQFSNSRSEMNVSTLELGDSALYLCASSKDRGGNSPLHFGNGTRLTVT.

This sequence joins TRBV25-1 and TRBJ1-3; no clear D gene. CDR3 size: 15 residues. Trimming took 1 base from V and 2 from J, leaving 9 bases between them. Germline V gene sequence: CDR1 MGHDK, CDR2 SYGVNS. The CDR3 nucleotides read TGTGCCAGCAGTGAATTCGCGGGCCCTGGAAACACCATATATTTT. Protein sequence: CASSEFAGPGNTIYF. The variable domain in full, with the rest retrieved from reference TRBV25-1 and TRBJ1-3, is EADIYQTPRYLVIGTGKKITLECSQTMGHDKMYWYQQDPGMELHLIHYSYGVNSTEKGDLSSESTVSRIRTEHFPLTLESARPSHTSQYLCASSEFAGPGNTIYFGEGSWLTVV.

The chain carries TRBV19 and TRBJ1-1; maybe TRBD1 (5 bases). V was shortened by 9 bases and J by 0 bases, with 11 bases between the two germline ends. CDR1 is LNHDA and CDR2 is SQIVND in the germline V gene (reference sequence). The CDR3 is 13 amino acids. The CDR3 DNA is TGTGCCAGGGGGGACCGGATGAACACTGAAGCTTTCTTT. Translating it yields CARGDRMNTEAFF.

This clonotype was recorded at least ten times. The V and J genes are TRBV20-1 and TRBJ1-1; 7 nucleotides align to TRBD1. This CDR3 contains 14 residues. The V gene's germline CDR1 is DFQATT and CDR2 SNEGSKA (reference sequence). J lost 0 bases, V lost 4 bases, and 5 bases had no gene match. The CDR3 here is CSAISGGLNTEAFF. As DNA, the CDR3 is TGCAGTGCTATATCAGGGGGATTGAACACTGAAGCTTTCTTT.

This clonotype was counted between two and nine times. This chain connects TRBV6-2 or TRBV6-3 to TRBJ1-5; D is unresolved. The V end was cut by 0 bases, the J end by 1 base, with 10 bases between. Germline V CDR1 and CDR2: MNHEY, SVGEGT. The CDR3 has 16 amino acids. CDR3 DNA: TGTGCCAGCAGTTACTCGGGCAGGATGAGCAATCAGCCCCAGCATTTT. Its protein is CASSYSGRMSNQPQHF.